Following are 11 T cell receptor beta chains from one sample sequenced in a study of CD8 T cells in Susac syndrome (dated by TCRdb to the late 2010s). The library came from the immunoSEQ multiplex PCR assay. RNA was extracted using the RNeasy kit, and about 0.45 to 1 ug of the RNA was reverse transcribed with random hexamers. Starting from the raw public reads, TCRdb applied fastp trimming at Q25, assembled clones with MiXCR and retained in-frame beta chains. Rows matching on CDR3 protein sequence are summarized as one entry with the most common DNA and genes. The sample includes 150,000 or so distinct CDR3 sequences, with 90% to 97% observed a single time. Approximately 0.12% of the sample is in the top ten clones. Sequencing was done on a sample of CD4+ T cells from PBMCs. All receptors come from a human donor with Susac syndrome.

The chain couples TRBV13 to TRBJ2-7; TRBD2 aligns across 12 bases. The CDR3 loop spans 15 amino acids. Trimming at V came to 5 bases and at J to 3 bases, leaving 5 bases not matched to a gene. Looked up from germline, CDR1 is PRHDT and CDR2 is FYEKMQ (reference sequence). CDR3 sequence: CASSPRLAGVYEQYF. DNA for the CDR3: TGTGCCAGCAGCCCACGACTAGCGGGAGTCTACGAGCAGTACTTC. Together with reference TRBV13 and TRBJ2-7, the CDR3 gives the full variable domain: AAGVIQSPRHLIKEKRETATLKCYPIPRHDTVYWYQQGPGQDPQFLISFYEKMQSDKGSIPDRFSAQQFSDYHSELNMSSLELGDSALYFCASSPRLAGVYEQYFGPGTRLTVT.

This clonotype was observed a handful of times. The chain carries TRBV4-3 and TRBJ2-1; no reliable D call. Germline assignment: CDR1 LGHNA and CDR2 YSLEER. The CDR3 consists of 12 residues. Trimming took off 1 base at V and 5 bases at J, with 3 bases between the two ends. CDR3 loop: CASSQVNNEQFF. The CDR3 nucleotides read TGCGCCAGCAGCCAAGTTAACAATGAGCAGTTCTTC.

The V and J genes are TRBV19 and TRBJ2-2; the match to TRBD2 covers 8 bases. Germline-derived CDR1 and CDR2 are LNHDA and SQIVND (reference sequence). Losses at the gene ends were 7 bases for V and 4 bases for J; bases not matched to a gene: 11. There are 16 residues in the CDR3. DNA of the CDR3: TGTGCCAGTACGAGACTAGCGATGGGCGGCACCGGGGAGCTGTTTTTT. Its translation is CASTRLAMGGTGELFF.

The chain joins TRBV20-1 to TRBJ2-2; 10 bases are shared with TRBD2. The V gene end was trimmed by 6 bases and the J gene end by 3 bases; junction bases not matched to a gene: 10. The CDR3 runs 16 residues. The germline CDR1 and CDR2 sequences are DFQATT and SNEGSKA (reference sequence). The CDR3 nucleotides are TGCAGTGCCAGCCCCCTAGCGGGAGCCCACACCGGGGAGCTGTTTTTT. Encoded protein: CSASPLAGAHTGELFF.

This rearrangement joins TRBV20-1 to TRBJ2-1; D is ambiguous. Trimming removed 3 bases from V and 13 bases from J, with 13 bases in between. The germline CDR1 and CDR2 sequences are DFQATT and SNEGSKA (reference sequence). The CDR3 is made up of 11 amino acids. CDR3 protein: CSASELGPQFF. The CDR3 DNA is TGCAGTGCTAGCGAACTCGGACCACAGTTCTTC.

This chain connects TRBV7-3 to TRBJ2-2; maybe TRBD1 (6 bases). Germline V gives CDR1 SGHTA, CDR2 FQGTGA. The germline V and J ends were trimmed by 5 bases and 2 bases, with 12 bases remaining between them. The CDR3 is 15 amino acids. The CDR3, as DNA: TGTGCCAGCAGCCCGGACAGTTCCAACACCGGGGAGCTGTTTTTT. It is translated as CASSPDSSNTGELFF.

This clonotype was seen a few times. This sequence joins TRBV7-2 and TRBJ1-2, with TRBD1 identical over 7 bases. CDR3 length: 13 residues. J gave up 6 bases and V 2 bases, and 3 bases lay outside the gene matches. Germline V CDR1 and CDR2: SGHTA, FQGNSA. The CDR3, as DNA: TGTGCCAGCAGCTTAACGACAGGGAATGGCTACACCTTC. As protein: CASSLTTGNGYTF.

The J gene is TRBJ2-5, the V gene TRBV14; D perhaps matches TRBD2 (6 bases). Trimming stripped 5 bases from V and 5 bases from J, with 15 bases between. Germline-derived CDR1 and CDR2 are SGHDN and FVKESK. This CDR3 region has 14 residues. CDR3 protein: CASSSFDSGETQYF. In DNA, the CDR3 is TGTGCCAGCAGCAGTTTTGACAGCGGGGAGACCCAGTACTTC. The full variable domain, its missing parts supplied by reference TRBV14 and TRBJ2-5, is EAGVTQFPSHSVIEKGQTVTLRCDPISGHDNLYWYRRVMGKEIKFLLHFVKESKQDESGMPNNRFLAERTGGTYSTLKVQPAELEDSGVYFCASSSFDSGETQYFGPGTRLLVL.

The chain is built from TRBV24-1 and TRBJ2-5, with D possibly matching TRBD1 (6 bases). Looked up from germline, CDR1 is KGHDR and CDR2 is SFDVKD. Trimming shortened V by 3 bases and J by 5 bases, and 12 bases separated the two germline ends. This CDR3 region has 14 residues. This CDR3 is CATSDAGAGETQYF. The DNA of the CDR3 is TGTGCCACCAGTGATGCAGGGGCTGGGGAGACCCAGTACTTC.

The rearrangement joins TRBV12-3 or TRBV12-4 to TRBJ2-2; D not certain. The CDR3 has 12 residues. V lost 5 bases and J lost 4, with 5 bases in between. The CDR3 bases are TGTGCCAGCAGTAAGGCCACCGGGGAGCTGTTTTTT. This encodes CASSKATGELFF.

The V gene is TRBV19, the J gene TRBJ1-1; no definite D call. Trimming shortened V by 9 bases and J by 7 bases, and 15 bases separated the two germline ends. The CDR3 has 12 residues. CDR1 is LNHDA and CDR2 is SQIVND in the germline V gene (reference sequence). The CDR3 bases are TGTGCCAGCCGAGCTCGTGGGGTTGAAGCTTTCTTT. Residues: CASRARGVEAFF. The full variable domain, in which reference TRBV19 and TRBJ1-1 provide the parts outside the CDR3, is DGGITQSPKYLFRKEGQNVTLSCEQNLNHDAMYWYRQDPGQGLRLIYYSQIVNDFQKGDIAEGYSVSREKKESFPLTVTSAQKNPTAFYLCASRARGVEAFFGQGTRLTVV.